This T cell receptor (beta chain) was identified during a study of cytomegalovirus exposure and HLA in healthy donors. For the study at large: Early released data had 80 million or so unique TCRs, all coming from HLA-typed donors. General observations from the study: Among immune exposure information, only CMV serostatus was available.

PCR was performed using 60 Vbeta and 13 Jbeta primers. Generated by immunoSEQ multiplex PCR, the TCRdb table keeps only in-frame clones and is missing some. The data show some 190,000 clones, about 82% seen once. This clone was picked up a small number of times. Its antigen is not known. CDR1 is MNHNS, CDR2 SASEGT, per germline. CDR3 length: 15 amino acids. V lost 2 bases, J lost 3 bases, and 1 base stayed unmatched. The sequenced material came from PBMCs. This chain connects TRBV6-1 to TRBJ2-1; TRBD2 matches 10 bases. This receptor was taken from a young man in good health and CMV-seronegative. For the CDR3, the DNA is TGTGCCAGCAGTGAACTAGCGGGAGACTACAATGAGCAGTTCTTC. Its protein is CASSELAGDYNEQFF.